This section outlines one T cell receptor beta chain sequence together with its context. Its antigen remains undetermined. No base quality values were provided; no much bigger clone lies one nucleotide off. These data belong to a study of shared clonotypes between healthy human individuals (dated by TCRdb to 2018 to 2020). In the study overall: Three men and two women, aged 18 to 49 years, made up the cohort. To increase sequencing depth and limit assay-specific biases, different laboratories used diverse techniques to prepare libraries and sequence TCR repertoires. The study deeply sequenced blood TCR repertoires of about 5 healthy adults to estimate repertoire size and the extent of clonotype sharing between individuals. Per donor, three plates each were used for CD4 naive and CD4 memory, two for CD8 naive, and one for CD8 memory. Leukapheresis yielded between about 0.94 and 9 billion PBMCs per donor. General study outcomes and caveats: Based on pairwise subsampling, the degree of clonotype sharing among donors was expected to be affected by sequencing depth. Sampling was restricted to blood, and TCR repertoires in tissue are likely to differ from TCR repertoires in blood. Rarefaction of sorted-subset datasets indicated incomplete sequencing despite the large sequencing depth. Larger estimated clonotype richness was generally found for naive subsets than for memory subsets. Approximately 4.8% of naive CD4, 3.5% of naive CD8, roughly 2.4% of memory CD4, and 0.35% to 0.5% of memory CD8 clonotypes were shared across several donors. The small number of donors limited the genetic and exposure-history diversity represented. Compared with non-shared clonotypes, clonotypes shared by all four sorted-subset donors had higher generation probabilities.

Using the deep immunoSEQ assay, TCR CDR3 regions were amplified from genomic DNA by multiplex PCR. Extracted genomic DNA from each cell subset was distributed evenly across all wells of several immunoSEQ 96-well plates, and each plate was treated as a replicate. For sorted subsets, around 200 ng genomic DNA, equal to approximately 30,000 T cell genomes, was loaded into each replicate PCR. Purified libraries were quantified with a Qubit 3.0 fluorometer, sized on a Bioanalyzer 2100, and re-quantified with the KAPA Library Quantification kit. Every immunoSEQ 96-well plate was sequenced on a dedicated single-read 150-cycle Illumina NextSeq 550 flow cell. Concerning the study's data processing: The immunoSEQ output contained only junctional sequences without quality scores, so filtering could not match that applied to full-length reads. Sequences were annotated with PyIR, a Python wrapper for IgBLAST v1.9, and V/J genes and CDR3 were assigned using IMGT germline references. Reads were filtered out if the reads had weak V/J assignments (E-value above 1e-6), no CDR3, stop codons, out-of-frame junctions, or ambiguous translated residues. A V3J clonotype was defined by an identical inferred V gene, J gene, and CDR3 amino acid sequence. Percentage overlap between repertoires was computed as shared unique clonotypes divided by the size of the smaller repertoire. Three approaches were used to assess repertoire richness: RTK rarefaction, the Chao1 estimator, and Recon v2.1 estimates of unobserved clonotypes. Generation probabilities for all TCRbeta clonotypes obtained by the gDNA method from four donors were computed using OLGA. In its TCRdb copy, this immuneACCESS table keeps in-frame sequences only and misses some clones. Where compared with another copy, unresolved V genes explain less than half of these, and the others have no known cause. For V, J and clone size, that table is used; D and trimming come from the DNA. Present in this sample are some 740,000 clones, approximately 92% of which were seen just once. The ten largest clonotypes hold under 30% of the sample.

The CDR3 holds 16 amino acids from the cysteine to the phenylalanine. Of the read, only the CDR3 DNA is kept; its 48 bases are in frame from base 1. The germline V gene provides CDR1 SGHRS and CDR2 YFSETQ. V is trimmed back by 0 bases and J by 2 bases, and the junction contains 5 bases that no gene match accounts for. CD8 naive samples were obtained by positive selection for CCR7 among CD45RO-negative cells, yielding a CD45RA+CCR7+ population from which TemRA cells were excluded. Donors were healthy HIV-negative adults with no recently reported acute infections or vaccinations. All donors were Caucasian adults living in Nashville, Tennessee, USA. After blood collection by leukapheresis, PBMCs were isolated using Ficoll-Histopaque density gradient centrifugation and then cryopreserved in the vapor phase of liquid nitrogen. Analytical flow cytometry was used to check the purity and quantity of every magnetically sorted T cell population. From each sorted fraction, genomic DNA was isolated and quantified by UV absorbance on a Nanodrop 2000c.

The TCR was taken from a man aged 25-45 years in good health. This chain is built from TRBV5-1 and TRBJ2-1; TRBD2 aligns with 7 central bases. The specimen sequenced was naive CD8+ T cells sorted from blood. The cell subset or site label here, explained by the study, means: CD45RA+CCR7+. The base sequence is TGCGCCAGCAGCTTGGTCTTAGGGAGGGCCTACAATGAGCAGTTCTTC. Its translation is CASSLVLGRAYNEQFF.